The rows below give T cell receptor beta chains drawn from one sample of a study of T cells in Graves' hyperthyroidism and ophthalmopathy. TCRdb re-called the multiplex PCR reads with MiXCR, one entry per CDR3 protein. This sample has 500,000 to 650,000 distinct CDR3 sequences, with 15% to 20% found just once. Sequencing was performed on blood. These TCRs come from a man in his forties with Graves' ophthalmopathy. Both conserved end residues are part of each CDR3. D genes are given only for firm matches. Clone size appears in some rows only: once, few, many, or a class for an expanded clone.

>TRBV28|NA|many|TRBJ1-2
TGTGCCAGCAGTTTCCTGTACCAGGAGGGCTACACCTTC
CASSFLYQEGYTF
>TRBV20-1|NA|few|TRBJ1-2
TGCAGTGCGGGGGTCCGACAGGCCCAAAGGGGCTACACCTTC
CSAGVRQAQRGYTF
>TRBV20-1|TRBD2|many|TRBJ2-3
TGCAGTGCTAGCGTCCTAGCGGGAGTAACAGATACGCAGTATTTT
CSASVLAGVTDTQYF
>TRBV5-1|TRBD2|few|TRBJ2-2
TGCGCCAGCAGCATCGCGGGAGAGGGCACCGGGGAGCTGTTTTTT
CASSIAGEGTGELFF
>TRBV29-1|NA|few|TRBJ2-2
TGCAGTGCCCACATAAACACCGGGGAGCTGTTTTTT
CSAHINTGELFF
>TRBV7-6|TRBD2|few|TRBJ2-1
TGTGCCAGCAGCCCCCGATCTAGCGGCCCTCACGATGAGCAGTTCTTC
CASSPRSSGPHDEQFF
>TRBV7-9|NA|many|TRBJ2-7
TGTGCCAGCAGCCCCAGGGACACCCTCGAGCAGTACTTC
CASSPRDTLEQYF
>TRBV18|NA|NA|TRBJ2-2
TGTGCCAGCTCACCATTAGGACTGACGAACACCGGGGAGCTGTTTTTT
CASSPLGLTNTGELFF
>TRBV19|TRBD1|NA|TRBJ1-6
TGTGCCAGTAGTGCTCAGGGGGATGGATCACCCCTCCACTTT
CASSAQGDGSPLHF
>TRBV7-2|NA|many|TRBJ1-2
TGTGCCAGCAGCCTCCGACAGGAGGGCGGCTACACCTTC
CASSLRQEGGYTF
>TRBV7-8|TRBD1|many|TRBJ1-6
TGTGCCAGCAGCCTCAGGGGGGGAGGTAATTCACCCCTCCACTTT
CASSLRGGGNSPLHF
>TRBV5-1|NA|few|TRBJ1-4
TGCGCCAGCAGGGCGGACCCCCTTGGTGAAAAACTGTTTTTT
CASRADPLGEKLFF
>TRBV11-2|TRBD2|many|TRBJ2-3
TGTGCCAGCAGCCCTAGCGGGGGAGCCGGGTCAGATACGCAGTATTTT
CASSPSGGAGSDTQYF
>TRBV7-8|TRBD1|few|TRBJ1-4
TGTGCCAGCAGCCCATATGAGGGGGCTGCAACTAATGAAAAACTGTTTTTT
CASSPYEGAATNEKLFF
>TRBV5-4|NA|many|TRBJ2-3
TGTGCCAGCAGCTTGGTAAGGGGCGCTAGCACAGATACGCAGTATTTT
CASSLVRGASTDTQYF